This passage covers 27 T cell receptor beta chains from one sample sequenced in a study of blood T cell repertoires in COVID-19. TCRdb keeps only in-frame clones here, not all; method: immunoSEQ multiplex PCR. The profile shows some 100,000 clones, more than 70% of them singletons. The specimen was peripheral blood. All receptors come from a young woman with acute or convalescent COVID-19.

The V call is TRBV28, the J call TRBJ1-5, with D perhaps matching TRBD1 (5 bases). This CDR3 spans 15 amino acids. In germline, CDR1 is MDHEN, CDR2 SYDVKM. V was clipped by 6 bases and J by 7 bases, with 19 bases between them. The CDR3 loop is CASRSDEGAGQPQHF. The DNA of the CDR3 is TGTGCCAGCAGGTCGGACGAAGGGGCAGGGCAGCCCCAGCATTTT.

The V and J genes are TRBV2 and TRBJ2-5, with D unclear. V was trimmed by 6 bases and J by 0 bases, leaving 2 bases between them. The germline gives CDR1 SNHLY, CDR2 FYNNEI. This CDR3 spans 11 amino acids. CDR3 sequence (DNA): TGTGCCAGCAGCTACCAAGAGACCCAGTACTTC. Translated, it gives CASSYQETQYF.

This clone was picked up one time. The chain combines TRBV6-5 with TRBJ1-3, with TRBD1 as a possible D gene (5 bases). CDR1 is MNHEY and CDR2 is SVGAGI in the germline V gene. The CDR3 is made up of 16 amino acids. With 4 bases removed from V and 1 base from J, the gap between germline ends came to 14 bases. The CDR3 coding sequence is TGTGCCAGCAGTTTCGGAACTGGGGCTTCTGGAAACACCATATATTTT. This codes for CASSFGTGASGNTIYF.

The V and J genes are TRBV5-5 and TRBJ1-1; maybe TRBD1 (5 bases). Trimming took off 5 bases at V and 3 bases at J, with 8 bases between the two ends. The CDR3 has 12 amino acids. Germline CDR1 reads SGHKS; CDR2 reads YYEKEE (reference sequence). CDR3 amino acids: CASSLGDTEAFF. The CDR3 DNA is TGTGCCAGCAGTTTAGGGGACACTGAAGCTTTCTTT.

This chain uses TRBV6-1 with TRBJ1-5, with 7 bases that match TRBD1. The ends lost 2 bases at V and 4 bases at J; junction bases unmatched: 5. This CDR3 comprises 15 residues. In germline, CDR1 is MNHNS, CDR2 SASEGT. CDR3 in amino acids: CASSESGGINQPQHF. In nucleotides, the CDR3 is TGTGCCAGCAGTGAATCAGGGGGAATTAATCAGCCCCAGCATTTT.

At least ten counts were recorded for this clone. This sequence joins TRBV28 and TRBJ1-5, with 9 bases matching TRBD1. The CDR3 length is 16 residues. The J segment lost 5 bases and the V segment lost 0 bases, leaving 5 bases of the junction unmatched. In germline, CDR1 is MDHEN, CDR2 SYDVKM. CDR3 coding DNA: TGTGCCAGCAGTTTATGGCGGACAGGGGTGGATCAGCCCCAGCATTTT. Its translation: CASSLWRTGVDQPQHF.

This clone was found a few times. The gene calls are TRBV19 and TRBJ1-1, with D unresolved. Per germline, CDR1 LNHDA and CDR2 SQIVND (reference sequence). The CDR3 length is 15 residues. V lost 3 bases, J lost 1 base, and 12 bases lay in between. The CDR3 coding sequence is TGTGCCAGTAGTATTGGTTTAGGAGGGAACACTGAAGCTTTCTTT. Encoded protein: CASSIGLGGNTEAFF.

The chain is built from TRBV5-1 and TRBJ2-3; 7 positions match TRBD1. Germline-derived CDR1 and CDR2 are SGHRS and YFSETQ. CDR3 size: 15 residues. J lost 6 bases, V lost 2 bases, and 9 bases had no gene match. The CDR3 here is CASSFKTGPSDTQYF. DNA of the CDR3: TGCGCCAGCAGCTTCAAGACAGGGCCGTCCGATACGCAGTATTTT.

The J gene is TRBJ1-6, the V gene TRBV30; tentatively, D is TRBD1 (6 bases). Germline CDR1 is GTSNPN and CDR2 is SVGIG (reference sequence). This CDR3 is built from 12 residues. CDR3 nucleotides: TGTGCTGGGGGGGCGGTGAATTCACCCCTCCACTTT. This gives the protein CAGGAVNSPLHF.

J is TRBJ1-1 and V is TRBV24-1, with D hard to call. The CDR3 extends over 15 amino acids. Germline V gene lookup returns CDR1 KGHDR and CDR2 SFDVKD. V lost 2 bases, J lost 3 bases, and 12 bases lay in between. The CDR3 DNA follows: TGTGCCACCAGTGATTCACGAGGCGGGGACACTGAAGCTTTCTTT. Translating gives CATSDSRGGDTEAFF.

The chain links TRBV5-1 to TRBJ2-1, with 8 bases matching TRBD2. CDR1 is SGHRS and CDR2 is YFSETQ in the germline V gene. The V and J ends lost 4 bases and 4 bases, in that order; junction bases with no gene match: 7. The CDR3 consists of 15 residues. The CDR3 is CASSPRGGRYNEQFF. The CDR3 DNA is TGCGCCAGCAGCCCCCGGGGGGGCCGATACAATGAGCAGTTCTTC.

The chain is built from TRBV11-3 and TRBJ2-1; D unclear. With 4 bases removed from V and 6 bases from J, the gap between germline ends came to 10 bases. Per the germline V gene, CDR1 is SGHNT and CDR2 is YENEEA. This CDR3 spans 13 amino acids. The CDR3 protein is CASSSHSGNEQFF. As DNA, the CDR3 is TGTGCCAGCAGCTCTCATAGTGGCAATGAGCAGTTCTTC.

This rearrangement joins TRBV13 to TRBJ2-7; D might be TRBD2 (6 bases). There are 15 residues in the CDR3. Trimming stripped 3 bases from V and 1 base from J, with 13 bases between. Looked up from germline, CDR1 is PRHDT and CDR2 is FYEKMQ (reference sequence). In DNA, the CDR3 is TGTGCCAGCAGCTTGAGTGGGGACTCTTCCTACGAGCAGTACTTC. Amino acids: CASSLSGDSSYEQYF.

The CDR3 is CASSSRDSGNTIYF. DNA for the CDR3: TGTGCCAGCAGCTCCCGGGACAGTGGAAACACCATATATTTT. The chain combines TRBV11-1 with TRBJ1-3; 7 bases agree with TRBD1. The CDR3 loop spans 14 amino acids. J lost 3 bases, V lost 4 bases, and 3 bases had no gene match. The V gene's germline CDR1 is SGHAT and CDR2 FQDESV (reference sequence). Supplemented by reference TRBV11-1 and TRBJ1-3, the full variable domain reads EAEVAQSPRYKITEKSQAVAFWCDPISGHATLYWYRQILGQGPELLVQFQDESVVDDSQLPKDRFSAERLKGVDSTLKIQPAELGDSAMYLCASSSRDSGNTIYFGEGSWLTVV.

The chain joins TRBV3-1 (or the pseudogene TRBV3-2) to TRBJ2-7; 10 positions match TRBD2. Germline lookup yields CDR1 LGHDT and CDR2 YNNKEL (reference sequence). This CDR3 has 15 amino acids. Trimming took 4 bases from V and 1 from J; bases not matched to a gene: 4. The CDR3 loop is CASSLAGGGSYEQYF. CDR3 sequence (DNA): TGTGCCAGCAGCCTAGCGGGGGGAGGATCCTACGAGCAGTACTTC.

CDR3 coding DNA: TGTGCCAGCAGTCCCTCCCAGGGACTCCCTAATGAGCAGTTCTTC. Its translation is CASSPSQGLPNEQFF. The chain employs TRBV6-4 and TRBJ2-1; maybe TRBD2 (6 bases). Germline V gene lookup returns CDR1 MRHNA and CDR2 SNTAGT. This CDR3 is 15 amino acids long. Trimming took off 5 bases at V and 7 bases at J, with 18 bases between the two ends.

The V gene is TRBV24-1, the J gene TRBJ2-1, with TRBD1 as a possible D gene (6 bases). Germline CDR1 and CDR2: KGHDR and SFDVKD. The CDR3 has 16 residues. V lost 4 bases and J 2 bases, leaving 14 bases between the germline ends. The CDR3 bases are TGTGCCACCAGTGACCGGACAGCTCAAACCTACAATGAGCAGTTCTTC. This gives the protein CATSDRTAQTYNEQFF.

The chain recombines TRBV7-9 with TRBJ2-3; 9 bases match TRBD1. The CDR3 is made up of 15 amino acids. The germline V gene has CDR1 SEHNR and CDR2 FQNEAQ (reference sequence). V lost 5 bases and J lost 4; bases outside the gene matches: 7. The CDR3 loop reads CASSPRDREADTQYF. In nucleotides, the CDR3 is TGTGCCAGCAGCCCCCGGGACAGGGAGGCAGATACGCAGTATTTT.

The V call is TRBV3-1 (or the pseudogene TRBV3-2), the J call TRBJ1-5, with D possibly being TRBD1 (6 bases). The germline V gene encodes CDR1 LGHDT and CDR2 YNNKEL (reference sequence). V was pared by 1 base and J by 2 bases, with 12 bases between. The CDR3 covers 16 residues. The CDR3 DNA follows: TGTGCCAGCAGCCAAGCGGGGGCGGGGGGCAATCAGCCCCAGCATTTT. Protein: CASSQAGAGGNQPQHF.

The chain has TRBV7-3 and TRBJ1-1; D might be TRBD1 (6 bases). V was trimmed by 5 bases and J by 6 bases, leaving 19 bases between them. This CDR3 has 15 amino acids. Germline CDR1 is SGHTA and CDR2 is FQGTGA. CDR3 in amino acids: CASSQGALPGAEAFF. For the CDR3, the DNA is TGTGCCAGCAGCCAAGGGGCACTCCCAGGGGCTGAAGCTTTCTTT.

V and J are TRBV5-1 and TRBJ1-4, with a possible D match to TRBD1 (6 bases). The ends were cut back, 3 bases at V and 2 bases at J, with 14 bases in the middle. This CDR3 spans 16 amino acids. Germline lookup yields CDR1 SGHRS and CDR2 YFSETQ. This chain's CDR3 is CASSWGRTATNEKLFF. The CDR3, as DNA: TGCGCCAGCAGCTGGGGACGGACAGCCACTAATGAAAAACTGTTTTTT.

This clone occurred once. V is TRBV7-3 and J is TRBJ1-1, with a possible D match to TRBD1 (5 bases). The CDR3 runs to 13 residues. Trimming took 5 bases from V and 0 from J, leaving 7 bases between them. Germline-derived CDR1 and CDR2 are SGHTA and FQGTGA. CDR3 DNA: TGTGCCAGCAGCCAACAGGTGAACACTGAAGCTTTCTTT. This translates into CASSQQVNTEAFF. The full variable domain, with the rest looked up from reference TRBV7-3 and TRBJ1-1, is GAGVSQTPSNKVTEKGKYVELRCDPISGHTALYWYRQSLGQGPEFLIYFQGTGAADDSGLPNDRFFAVRPEGSVSTLKIQRTERGDSAVYLCASSQQVNTEAFFGQGTRLTVV.

The chain employs TRBV18 and TRBJ1-1; D not resolved. V was clipped by 1 base and J by 5 bases, with 11 bases between them. The CDR3 runs to 14 residues. Germline V gives CDR1 KGHSH, CDR2 LQKENI. The chain's CDR3 is CASSPRRVGTEAFF. DNA for the CDR3: TGTGCCAGCTCACCACGGAGGGTTGGGACTGAAGCTTTCTTT.

On this clone itself: Within the sample, other DNA sequences also encode this same CDR3. The genes are TRBV27 and TRBJ2-2; the D gene is possibly TRBD1 (6 bases). This CDR3 has 14 residues. Trimming left V 2 bases short and J 6 bases short, with 10 bases between. Germline CDR1 MNHEY, CDR2 SMNVEV (reference sequence). This chain's CDR3 is CASSLTGGPGELFF. The CDR3 DNA reads as TGTGCCAGCAGTTTAACTGGGGGCCCCGGGGAGCTGTTTTTT.

On this clone: An end of the junction differs from the germline gene, which may be a read error. The chain uses TRBV19 and TRBJ2-4; 8 bases line up with TRBD2. Germline values: CDR1 LNHDA, CDR2 SQIVND (reference sequence). The CDR3 has 15 residues. The CDR3 loop reads CASSISGGWSSTAYF. Here the CDR3 DNA reads TGTGCCAGTAGTATATCGGGAGGGTGGAGTTCCACAGCTTATTTC. Together with reference TRBV19 and TRBJ2-4, the CDR3 gives the full variable domain: DGGITQSPKYLFRKEGQNVTLSCEQNLNHDAMYWYRQDPGQGLRLIYYSQIVNDFQKGDIAEGYSVSREKKESFPLTVTSAQKNPTAFYLCASSISGGWSSTAYFGAGTRLSVL.

The chain combines TRBV19 with TRBJ1-6; 11 positions agree with TRBD1. This CDR3 comprises 16 residues. The germline gives CDR1 LNHDA, CDR2 SQIVND (reference sequence). With V trimmed by 1 base and J by 11 bases, 7 bases remained unmatched. The CDR3 nucleotides read TGTGCCAGTAGTATAGGAGGGACAGGGGGTAAGACACCCCTCCACTTT. Translation gives CASSIGGTGGKTPLHF. The complete variable domain, with remaining parts taken from reference TRBV19 and TRBJ1-6, reads DGGITQSPKYLFRKEGQNVTLSCEQNLNHDAMYWYRQDPGQGLRLIYYSQIVNDFQKGDIAEGYSVSREKKESFPLTVTSAQKNPTAFYLCASSIGGTGGKTPLHFGNGTRLTVT.

The V and J genes are TRBV11-3 and TRBJ1-1; 8 bases agree with TRBD1. The CDR3 has 13 amino acids. Germline loops: CDR1 SGHNT, CDR2 YENEEA. J gave up 4 bases and V 7 bases, and 5 bases lay outside the gene matches. CDR3 region: CASNLRGLTEAFF. The CDR3 nucleotides are TGTGCCAGCAATCTCAGGGGGCTCACTGAAGCTTTCTTT.